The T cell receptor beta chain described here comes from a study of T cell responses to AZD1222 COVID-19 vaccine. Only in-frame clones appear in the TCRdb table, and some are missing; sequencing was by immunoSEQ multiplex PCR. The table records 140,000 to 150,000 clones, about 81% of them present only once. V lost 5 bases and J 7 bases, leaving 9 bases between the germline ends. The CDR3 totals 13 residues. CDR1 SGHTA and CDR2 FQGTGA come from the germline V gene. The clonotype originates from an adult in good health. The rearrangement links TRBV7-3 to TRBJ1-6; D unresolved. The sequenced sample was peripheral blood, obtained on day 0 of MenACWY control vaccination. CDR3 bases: TGTGCCAGCAGCCCCCTCCCCAATTCACCCCTCCACTTT. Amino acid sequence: CASSPLPNSPLHF. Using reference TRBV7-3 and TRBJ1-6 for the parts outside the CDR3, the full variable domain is GAGVSQTPSNKVTEKGKYVELRCDPISGHTALYWYRQSLGQGPEFLIYFQGTGAADDSGLPNDRFFAVRPEGSVSTLKIQRTERGDSAVYLCASSPLPNSPLHFGNGTRLTVT.